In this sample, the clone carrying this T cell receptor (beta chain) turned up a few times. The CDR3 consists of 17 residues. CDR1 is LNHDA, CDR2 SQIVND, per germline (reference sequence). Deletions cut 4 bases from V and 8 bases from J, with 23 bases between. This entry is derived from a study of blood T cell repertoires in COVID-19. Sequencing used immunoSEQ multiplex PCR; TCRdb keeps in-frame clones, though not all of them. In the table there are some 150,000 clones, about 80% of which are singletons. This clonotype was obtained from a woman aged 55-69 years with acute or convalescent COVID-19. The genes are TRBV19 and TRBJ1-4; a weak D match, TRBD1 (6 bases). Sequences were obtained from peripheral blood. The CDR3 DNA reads TGTGCCAGTAGTACCCAGCGGGGACAATTGGCAGGGGAAAAACTGTTTTTT. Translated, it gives CASSTQRGQLAGEKLFF.